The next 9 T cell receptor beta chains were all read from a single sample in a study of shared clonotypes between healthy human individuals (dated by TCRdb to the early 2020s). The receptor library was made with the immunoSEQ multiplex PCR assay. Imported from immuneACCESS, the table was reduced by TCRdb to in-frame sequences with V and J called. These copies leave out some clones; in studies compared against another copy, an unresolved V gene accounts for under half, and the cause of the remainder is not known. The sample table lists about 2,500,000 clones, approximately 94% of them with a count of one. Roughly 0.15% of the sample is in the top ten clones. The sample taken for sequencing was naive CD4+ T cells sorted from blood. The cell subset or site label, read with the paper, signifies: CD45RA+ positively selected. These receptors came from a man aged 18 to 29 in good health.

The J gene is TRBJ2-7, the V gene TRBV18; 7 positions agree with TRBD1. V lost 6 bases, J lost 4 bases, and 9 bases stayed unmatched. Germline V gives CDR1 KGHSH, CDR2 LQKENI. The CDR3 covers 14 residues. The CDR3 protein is CASSHGQVSYEQYF. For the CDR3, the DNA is TGTGCCAGCTCGCACGGACAGGTCTCTTACGAGCAGTACTTC.

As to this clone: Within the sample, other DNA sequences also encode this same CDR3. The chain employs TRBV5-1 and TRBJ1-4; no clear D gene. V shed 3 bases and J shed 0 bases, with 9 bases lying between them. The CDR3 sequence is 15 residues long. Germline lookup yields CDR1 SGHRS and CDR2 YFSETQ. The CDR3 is CASSSLGATNEKLFF. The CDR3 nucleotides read TGCGCCAGCAGCTCCCTTGGGGCAACTAATGAAAAACTGTTTTTT.

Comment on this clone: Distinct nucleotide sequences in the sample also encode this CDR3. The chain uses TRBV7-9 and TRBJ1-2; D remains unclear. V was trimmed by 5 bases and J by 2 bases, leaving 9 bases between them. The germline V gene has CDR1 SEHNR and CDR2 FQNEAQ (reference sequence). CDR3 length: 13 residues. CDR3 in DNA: TGTGCCAGCAGCCTGGGAGAGAACTATGGCTACACCTTC. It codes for CASSLGENYGYTF.

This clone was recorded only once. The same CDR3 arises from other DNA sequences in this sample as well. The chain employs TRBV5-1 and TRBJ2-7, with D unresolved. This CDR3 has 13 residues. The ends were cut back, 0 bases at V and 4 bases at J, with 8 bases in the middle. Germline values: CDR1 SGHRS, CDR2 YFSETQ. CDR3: CASSLDRPYEQYF. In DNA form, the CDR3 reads TGCGCCAGCAGCTTGGACAGACCATACGAGCAGTACTTC.

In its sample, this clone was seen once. CDR3 loop: CASGLQGGLVYNEQFF. The CDR3 DNA follows: TGTGCTAGTGGTCTACAGGGGGGCCTAGTGTACAATGAGCAGTTCTTC. The chain is built from TRBV12-5 and TRBJ2-1, with TRBD1 matching 8 bases. The germline V gene encodes CDR1 LGHNT and CDR2 FRNRAP. V was pared by 5 bases and J by 4 bases, with 10 bases of the junction left unmatched. This CDR3 comprises 16 residues.

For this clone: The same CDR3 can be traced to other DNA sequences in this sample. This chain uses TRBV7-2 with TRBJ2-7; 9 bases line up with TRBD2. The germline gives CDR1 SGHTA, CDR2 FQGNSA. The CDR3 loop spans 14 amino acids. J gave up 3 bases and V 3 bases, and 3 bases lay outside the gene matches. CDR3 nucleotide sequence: TGTGCCAGCAGCTTGGGTAGCGGGAGCTACGAGCAGTACTTC. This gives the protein CASSLGSGSYEQYF.

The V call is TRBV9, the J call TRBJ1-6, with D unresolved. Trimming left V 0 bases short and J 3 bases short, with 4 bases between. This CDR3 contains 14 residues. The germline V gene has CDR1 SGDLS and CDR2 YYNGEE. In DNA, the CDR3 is TGTGCCAGCAGCGTAGGCAACTATAATTCACCCCTCCACTTT. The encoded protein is CASSVGNYNSPLHF.

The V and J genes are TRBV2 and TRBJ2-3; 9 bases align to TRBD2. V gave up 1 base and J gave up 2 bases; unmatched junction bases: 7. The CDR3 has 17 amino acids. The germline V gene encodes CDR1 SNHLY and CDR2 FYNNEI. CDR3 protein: CASSEVGGLALTDTQYF. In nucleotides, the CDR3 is TGTGCCAGCAGTGAAGTTGGGGGACTAGCCCTCACAGATACGCAGTATTTT.

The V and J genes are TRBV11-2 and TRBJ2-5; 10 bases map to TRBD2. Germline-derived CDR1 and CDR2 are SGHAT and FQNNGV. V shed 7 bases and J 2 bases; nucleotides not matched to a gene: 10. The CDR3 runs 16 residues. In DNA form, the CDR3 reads TGTGCCAGCACCCGTCGGGGGACTAGCGAGCAAGAGACCCAGTACTTC. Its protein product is CASTRRGTSEQETQYF.